These 2 T cell receptor beta chains originate from one sample sequenced in a study of blood T cells in healthy people across ages. Primed by a sample-barcoded 5' primer and a J-beta primer mix, a second PCR proceeded for 7 to 11 cycles. TCRdb re-derived calls from the 5' RACE reads in MiXCR, one entry per CDR3 protein. Seen here are 1.5 million to 2 million distinct CDR3 sequences, about 50% observed once, and the top ten hold around 2.1%. Sequencing was carried out using blood. The receptors here all came from a woman aged 40 to 49 in good health.

This clonotype has a handful of counts. The rearrangement uses TRBV27 and TRBJ2-1; 7 nucleotides agree with TRBD1. Germline assignment: CDR1 MNHEY and CDR2 SMNVEV (reference sequence). The CDR3 contains 15 residues. V dropped 4 bases and J dropped 12; count of bases not matched to a gene: 15. This CDR3 is CASSSAGTVETGQFF. The CDR3, as DNA: TGTGCCAGCAGTTCGGCCGGGACAGTGGAGACGGGGCAGTTCTTC.

V gene TRBV28 combines with J gene TRBJ2-1, with 7 bases that match TRBD2. V dropped 8 bases and J dropped 8; count of bases not matched to a gene: 6. This CDR3 is built from 12 residues. Germline loops: CDR1 MDHEN, CDR2 SYDVKM. CDR3 residues: CASCPRGDEQFF. CDR3 DNA sequence: TGTGCCAGCTGCCCCCGGGGGGATGAGCAGTTCTTC.